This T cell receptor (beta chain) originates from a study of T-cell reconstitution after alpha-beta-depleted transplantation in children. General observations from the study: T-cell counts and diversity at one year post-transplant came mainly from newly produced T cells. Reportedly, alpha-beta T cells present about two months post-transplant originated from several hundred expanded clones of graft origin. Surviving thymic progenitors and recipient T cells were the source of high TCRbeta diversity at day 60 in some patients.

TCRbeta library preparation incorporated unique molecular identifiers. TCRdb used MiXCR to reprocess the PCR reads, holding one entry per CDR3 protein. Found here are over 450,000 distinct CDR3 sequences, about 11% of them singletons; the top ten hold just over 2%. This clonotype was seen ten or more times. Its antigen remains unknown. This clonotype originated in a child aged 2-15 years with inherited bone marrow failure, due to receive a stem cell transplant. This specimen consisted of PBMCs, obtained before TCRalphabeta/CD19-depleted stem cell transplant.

CDR3 sequence reads: CSVLTGLSYEQYF. The CDR3 DNA reads as TGCAGCGTTCTCACAGGCCTCTCCTACGAGCAGTACTTC. The V gene is TRBV29-1, the J gene TRBJ2-7; D possibly corresponds to TRBD1 (5 bases). Germline values: CDR1 SQVTM, CDR2 ANQGSEA. The CDR3 is 13 residues long. V was cut by 5 bases and J by 0 bases, with 11 bases left in between.